One sample yielded the 14 T cell receptor beta chains listed below, sequenced in a study of cytomegalovirus exposure and HLA in healthy donors. The PCR had 60 Vbeta and 13 Jbeta primers. Sequencing used immunoSEQ multiplex PCR; TCRdb keeps in-frame clones, though not all of them. The sample holds 95,000 to 100,000 clones, roughly 80% seen once. Sequencing was performed on PBMCs. The receptor set was obtained from a man between 40 and 49 years old in good health and CMV-seronegative.

The rearrangement uses TRBV30 and TRBJ1-1; D is ambiguous. V was cut by 0 bases and J by 3 bases, with 8 bases left in between. Germline lookup yields CDR1 GTSNPN and CDR2 SVGIG (reference sequence). This CDR3 has 13 amino acids. The CDR3 DNA follows: TGTGCCTGGAGTGTTGAGGAGGACACTGAAGCTTTCTTT. As protein: CAWSVEEDTEAFF.

The V gene is TRBV20-1, the J gene TRBJ1-1; a weak D match, TRBD1 (5 bases). Germline V gene lookup returns CDR1 DFQATT and CDR2 SNEGSKA (reference sequence). The CDR3 runs 11 residues. Trimming shortened V by 5 bases and J by 13 bases, and 17 bases separated the two germline ends. CDR3 region: CSASRAREGFF. The CDR3 bases are TGCAGTGCTTCGCGGGCCAGGGAGGGTTTCTTT.

This sequence joins TRBV30 and TRBJ1-1; D unresolved. Per germline, CDR1 GTSNPN and CDR2 SVGIG (reference sequence). V was clipped by 4 bases and J by 7 bases, with 16 bases between them. The CDR3 spans 13 residues. CDR3 coding DNA: TGTGCCTGGACCTTAGACCTGGAGGTTGAAGCTTTCTTT. Translation gives CAWTLDLEVEAFF.

The V call is TRBV4-1, the J call TRBJ1-4; 7 bases fit TRBD1. J gave up 5 bases and V 3 bases, and 3 bases lay outside the gene matches. Per germline, CDR1 MGHRA and CDR2 YSYEKL. The CDR3 is 14 amino acids. The CDR3 region is CASSQGQTNEKLFF. CDR3 in DNA: TGCGCCAGCAGCCAGGGACAGACAAATGAAAAACTGTTTTTT.

CDR3 in amino acids: CASSLGQGNNEQFF. The CDR3 region has the DNA TGTGCCAGCAGCTTAGGGCAGGGAAACAATGAGCAGTTCTTC. The chain employs TRBV7-6 and TRBJ2-1, with D possibly matching TRBD1 (5 bases). Germline CDR1 is SGHVS and CDR2 is FNYEAQ. Trimming shortened V by 1 base and J by 5 bases, and 9 bases separated the two germline ends. This CDR3 spans 14 amino acids.

This clone appeared a few times. The rearrangement joins TRBV5-1 to TRBJ2-1, with TRBD2 as a possible D gene (5 bases). With 3 bases removed from V and 8 bases from J, the gap between germline ends came to 18 bases. Germline V gene sequence: CDR1 SGHRS, CDR2 YFSETQ. CDR3 size: 15 residues. CDR3 loop: CASSSRLLGMDEQFF. Written as DNA, the CDR3 is TGCGCCAGCAGCTCCCGGTTACTAGGGATGGATGAGCAGTTCTTC.

This clone was detected only once. The chain links TRBV7-2 to TRBJ1-6; TRBD1 matches at 8 bases. V lost 5 bases and J lost 6; bases outside the gene matches: 9. CDR3 length equals 16 residues. Germline loops: CDR1 SGHTA, CDR2 FQGNSA. The CDR3: CASSPGAGQGNSPLHF. CDR3 nucleotides: TGTGCCAGCAGCCCAGGAGCAGGACAGGGTAATTCACCCCTCCACTTT.

The V and J genes are TRBV10-3 and TRBJ1-2, with D possibly matching TRBD1 (5 bases). Between the trimmed V and J ends, which lost 8 bases and 8 bases, there was a span of 9 bases. Germline V gives CDR1 ENHRY, CDR2 SYGVKD. The CDR3 is made up of 10 amino acids. As DNA, the CDR3 is TGTGCCATCGGGCAGGGAGGCTACACCTTC. This encodes CAIGQGGYTF.

The chain recombines TRBV5-1 with TRBJ2-3, with 7 bases matching TRBD1. Germline V CDR1 and CDR2: SGHRS, YFSETQ. Trimming took 0 bases from V and 2 from J; bases not matched to a gene: 3. This CDR3 has 15 residues. CDR3 in amino acids: CASSLDRGNTDTQYF. The CDR3 nucleotides are TGCGCCAGCAGCTTGGACAGGGGAAACACAGATACGCAGTATTTT.

The chain joins TRBV28 to TRBJ1-2; 8 bases match TRBD1. The CDR3 is 13 residues long. Losses at the gene ends were 4 bases for V and 6 bases for J; bases not matched to a gene: 4. Germline CDR1 MDHEN, CDR2 SYDVKM. CDR3: CASSSQGADGYTF. Written as DNA, the CDR3 is TGTGCCAGCAGTTCCCAGGGGGCTGATGGCTACACCTTC.

The V call is TRBV30, the J call TRBJ1-4; D not resolved. Trimming took off 1 base at V and 4 bases at J, with 10 bases between the two ends. CDR3 size: 14 residues. Germline-derived CDR1 and CDR2 are GTSNPN and SVGIG (reference sequence). The CDR3 nucleotides are TGTGCCTGGAGTGGGTGGAGGAGTAATGAAAAACTGTTTTTT. Its protein product is CAWSGWRSNEKLFF. The full variable domain, rest sourced from reference TRBV30 and TRBJ1-4, is SQTIHQWPATLVQPVGSPLSLECTVEGTSNPNLYWYRQAAGRGLQLLFYSVGIGQISSEVPQNLSASRPQDRQFILSSKKLLLSDSGFYLCAWSGWRSNEKLFFGSGTQLSVL.

The V gene is TRBV21-1, the J gene TRBJ2-7; the table's D call of TRBD2 was not tested on the DNA. TRBV21-1 has pseudogene status. There are 15 residues in the CDR3. This chain's CDR3 is CASSKAGSAAYEQYF. The DNA of the CDR3 is TGTGCCAGCAGCAAAGCGGGGAGCGCAGCCTACGAGCAGTACTTC.

In its sample, this clone was seen once. The chain couples TRBV4-1 to TRBJ2-1; 7 bases map to TRBD1. In germline, CDR1 is MGHRA, CDR2 YSYEKL. The CDR3 sequence is 14 residues long. V lost 1 base, J lost 5 bases, and 2 bases stayed unmatched. Here the CDR3 reads CASSQGDRNNEQFF. In nucleotides, the CDR3 is TGCGCCAGCAGCCAAGGGGACAGAAACAATGAGCAGTTCTTC.

V usage is TRBV2 and J usage is TRBJ2-7, with 7 nucleotides matching TRBD1. This CDR3 has 16 amino acids. Germline V CDR1 and CDR2: SNHLY, FYNNEI. V shed 2 bases, J shed 6 bases, and the junction held 13 bases outside the gene matches. The CDR3 DNA follows: TGTGCCAGCAGTGAATTAATTTCTGGACAGGCATCCGAGCAGTACTTC. Protein sequence: CASSELISGQASEQYF. Drawing the rest from reference TRBV2 and TRBJ2-7, the complete variable domain is EPEVTQTPSHQVTQMGQEVILRCVPISNHLYFYWYRQILGQKVEFLVSFYNNEISEKSEIFDDQFSVERPDGSNFTLKIRSTKLEDSAMYFCASSELISGQASEQYFGPGTRLTVT.